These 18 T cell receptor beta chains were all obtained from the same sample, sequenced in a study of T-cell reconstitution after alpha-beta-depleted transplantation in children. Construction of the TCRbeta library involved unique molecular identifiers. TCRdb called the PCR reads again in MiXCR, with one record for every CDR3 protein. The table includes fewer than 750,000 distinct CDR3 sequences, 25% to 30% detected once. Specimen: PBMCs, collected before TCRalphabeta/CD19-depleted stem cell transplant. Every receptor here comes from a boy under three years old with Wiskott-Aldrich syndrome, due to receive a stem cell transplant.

The CDR3 DNA reads as TGTGCCAGCAGCTACCGGACTAGCGGGAGTCGTAATGAGCAGTTCTTC. It specifies CASSYRTSGSRNEQFF. This chain connects TRBV21-1 to TRBJ2-1; the table calls TRBD2, which could not be checked here. TRBV21-1 is labeled a pseudogene. There are 16 residues in the CDR3.

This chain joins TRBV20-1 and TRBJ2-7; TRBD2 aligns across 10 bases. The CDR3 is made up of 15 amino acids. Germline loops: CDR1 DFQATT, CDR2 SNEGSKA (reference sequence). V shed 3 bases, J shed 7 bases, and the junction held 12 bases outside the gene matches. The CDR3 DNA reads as TGCAGTGCTAGTTTCCGTAGCGGGAGGTTGGGAGAGCAGTACTTC. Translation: CSASFRSGRLGEQYF.

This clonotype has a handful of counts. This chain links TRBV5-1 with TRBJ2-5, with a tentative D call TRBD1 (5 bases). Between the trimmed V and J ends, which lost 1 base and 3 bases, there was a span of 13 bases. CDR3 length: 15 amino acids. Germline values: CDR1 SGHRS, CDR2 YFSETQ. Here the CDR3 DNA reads TGCGCCAGCAGCTTGACAGGACACTTGAAAGAGACCCAGTACTTC. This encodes CASSLTGHLKETQYF.

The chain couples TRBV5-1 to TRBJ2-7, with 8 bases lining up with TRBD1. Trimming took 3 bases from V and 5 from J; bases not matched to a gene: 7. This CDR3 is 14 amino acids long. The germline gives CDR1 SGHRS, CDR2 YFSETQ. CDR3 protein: CASSSTGVLHEQYF. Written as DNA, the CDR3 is TGCGCCAGCAGCTCGACAGGGGTACTCCACGAGCAGTACTTC.

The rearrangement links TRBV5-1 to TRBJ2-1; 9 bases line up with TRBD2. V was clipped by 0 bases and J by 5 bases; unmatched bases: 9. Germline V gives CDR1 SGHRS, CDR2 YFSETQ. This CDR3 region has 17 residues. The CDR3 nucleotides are TGCGCCAGCAGCTTGGCCGTCGCTAGCGGGATTCACAATGAGCAGTTCTTC. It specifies CASSLAVASGIHNEQFF.

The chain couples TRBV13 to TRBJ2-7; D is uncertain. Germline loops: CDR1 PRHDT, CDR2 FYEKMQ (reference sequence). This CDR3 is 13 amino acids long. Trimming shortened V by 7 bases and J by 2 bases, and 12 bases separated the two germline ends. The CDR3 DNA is TGTGCCAGCAAATCCGTCAGAGCCTACGAGCAGTACTTC. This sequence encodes CASKSVRAYEQYF.

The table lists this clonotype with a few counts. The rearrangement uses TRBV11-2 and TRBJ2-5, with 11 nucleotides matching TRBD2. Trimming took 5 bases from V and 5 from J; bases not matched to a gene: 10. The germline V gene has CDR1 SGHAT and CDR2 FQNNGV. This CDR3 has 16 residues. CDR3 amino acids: CASSPRSGRAEETQYF. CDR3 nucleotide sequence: TGTGCCAGCAGCCCCCGTAGCGGGAGGGCTGAGGAGACCCAGTACTTC.

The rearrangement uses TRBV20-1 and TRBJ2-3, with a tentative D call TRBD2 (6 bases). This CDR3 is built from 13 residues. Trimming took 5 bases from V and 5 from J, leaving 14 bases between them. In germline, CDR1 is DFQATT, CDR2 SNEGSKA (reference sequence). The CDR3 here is CSADRLVGDTQYF. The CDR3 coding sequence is TGCAGTGCTGATAGACTAGTCGGAGATACGCAGTATTTT.

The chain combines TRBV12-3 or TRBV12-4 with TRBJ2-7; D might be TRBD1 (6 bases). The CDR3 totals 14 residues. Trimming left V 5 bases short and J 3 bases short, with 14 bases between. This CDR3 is CASSRWTEVYEQYF. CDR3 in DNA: TGTGCCAGCAGTCGGTGGACAGAAGTCTACGAGCAGTACTTC.

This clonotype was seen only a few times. Written as DNA, the CDR3 is TGTGCCAGCAGCTTGAGGTGGGAGGGCCGGTACGAGCAGTACTTC. This encodes CASSLRWEGRYEQYF. V is TRBV5-5 and J is TRBJ2-7; 7 positions agree with TRBD2. The CDR3 totals 15 residues. With V trimmed by 1 base and J by 4 bases, 8 bases remained unmatched. Per the germline V gene, CDR1 is SGHKS and CDR2 is YYEKEE (reference sequence). Based on the CDR3 plus reference TRBV5-5 and TRBJ2-7, the full variable domain is DAGVTQSPTHLIKTRGQQVTLRCSPISGHKSVSWYQQVLGQGPQFIFQYYEKEERGRGNFPDRFSARQFPNYSSELNVNALLLGDSALYLCASSLRWEGRYEQYFGPGTRLTVT.

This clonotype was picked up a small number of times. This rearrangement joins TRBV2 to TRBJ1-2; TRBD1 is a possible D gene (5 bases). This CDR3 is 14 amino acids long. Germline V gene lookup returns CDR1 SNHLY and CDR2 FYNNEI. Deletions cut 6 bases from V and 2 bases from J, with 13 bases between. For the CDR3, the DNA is TGTGCCAGCAGCCCCGGGGCAGGGAACTATGGCTACACCTTC. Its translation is CASSPGAGNYGYTF.

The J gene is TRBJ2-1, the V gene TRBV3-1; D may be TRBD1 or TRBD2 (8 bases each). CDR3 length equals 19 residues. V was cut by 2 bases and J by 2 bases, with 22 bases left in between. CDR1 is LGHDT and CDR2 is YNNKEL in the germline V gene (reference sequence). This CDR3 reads CASSQTGQATGLAYNEQFF. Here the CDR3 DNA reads TGTGCCAGCAGCCAAACGGGACAGGCAACGGGACTAGCCTACAATGAGCAGTTCTTC.

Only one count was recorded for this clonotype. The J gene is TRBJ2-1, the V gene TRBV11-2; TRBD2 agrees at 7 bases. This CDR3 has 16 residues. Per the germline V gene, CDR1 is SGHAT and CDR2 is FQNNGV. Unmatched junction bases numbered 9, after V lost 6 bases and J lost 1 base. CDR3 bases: TGTGCCAGCAGAAGAAAAGCGGGAACGTCCTACAATGAGCAGTTCTTC. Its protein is CASRRKAGTSYNEQFF.

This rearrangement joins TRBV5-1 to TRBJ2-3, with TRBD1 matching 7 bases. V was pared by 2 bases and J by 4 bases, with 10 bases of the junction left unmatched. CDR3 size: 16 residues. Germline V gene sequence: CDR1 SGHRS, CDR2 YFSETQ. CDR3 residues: CASSLQTGWSADTQYF. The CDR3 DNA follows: TGCGCCAGCAGCTTACAGACAGGGTGGAGTGCAGATACGCAGTATTTT.

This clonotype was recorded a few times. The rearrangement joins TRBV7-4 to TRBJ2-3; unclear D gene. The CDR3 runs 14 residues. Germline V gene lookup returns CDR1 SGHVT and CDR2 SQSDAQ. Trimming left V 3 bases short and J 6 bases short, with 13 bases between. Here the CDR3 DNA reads TGTGCCAGCAGCTTGTACCAGGTTCCCGATACGCAGTATTTT. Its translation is CASSLYQVPDTQYF. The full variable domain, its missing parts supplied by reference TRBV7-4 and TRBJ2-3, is GAGVSQSPRYKVAKRGRDVALRCDSISGHVTLYWYRQTLGQGSEVLTYSQSDAQRDKSGRPSGRFSAERPERSVSTLKIQRTEQGDSAVYLCASSLYQVPDTQYFGPGTRLTVL.

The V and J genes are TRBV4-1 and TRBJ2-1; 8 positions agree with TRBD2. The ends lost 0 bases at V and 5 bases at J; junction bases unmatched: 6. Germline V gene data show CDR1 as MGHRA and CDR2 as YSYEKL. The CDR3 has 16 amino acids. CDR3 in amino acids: CASSQDPGGPHNEQFF. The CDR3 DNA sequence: TGCGCCAGCAGCCAAGATCCGGGAGGGCCCCACAATGAGCAGTTCTTC.

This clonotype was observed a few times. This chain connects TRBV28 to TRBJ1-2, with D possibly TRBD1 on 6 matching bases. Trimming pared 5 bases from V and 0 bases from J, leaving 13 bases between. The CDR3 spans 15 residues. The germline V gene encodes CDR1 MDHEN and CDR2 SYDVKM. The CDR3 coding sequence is TGTGCCAGCAGTATCGGGACAAAAGCTAACTATGGCTACACCTTC. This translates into CASSIGTKANYGYTF.

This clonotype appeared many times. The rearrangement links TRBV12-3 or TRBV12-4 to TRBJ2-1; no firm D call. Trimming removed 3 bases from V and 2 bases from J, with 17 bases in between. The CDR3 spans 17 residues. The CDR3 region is CASSLAPIVGTYNEQFF. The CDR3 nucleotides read TGTGCCAGCAGTTTGGCCCCGATTGTCGGCACCTACAATGAGCAGTTCTTC.